The 14 T cell receptor beta chains given below trace back to one sample, sequenced in a study of Ad26.COV2.S vaccination and SARS-CoV-2 variants. Treatment noted: 19 received Ad26.COV2.S at low or high dose, single or two shots; several received placebo; per-sample allocation not given. Day 63 after the first vaccine or placebo injection was the time point for sampling. Only in-frame clones appear in the TCRdb table, and some are missing; sequencing was by immunoSEQ multiplex PCR. The sample lists some 330,000 clones, roughly 90% occurring once. The sequencing used peripheral blood, collected in a trial of Ad26.COV2.S vaccine versus placebo. The receptors here all came from a person aged 18-60 years who received the Ad26.COV2.S COVID-19 vaccine or a placebo.

The chain combines TRBV7-8 with TRBJ1-1; perhaps TRBD1 as D (6 bases). Looked up from germline, CDR1 is SGHVS and CDR2 is FQNEAQ. V was clipped by 3 bases and J by 1 base, with 12 bases between them. This CDR3 region has 15 residues. In DNA, the CDR3 is TGTGCCAGCAGCTTCACAGGGTTCCCGAACACTGAAGCTTTCTTT. Amino acids: CASSFTGFPNTEAFF.

The chain has TRBV19 and TRBJ2-2; perhaps D is TRBD1 or TRBD2 (5 bases each). Trimming stripped 3 bases from V and 6 bases from J, with 23 bases between. This CDR3 region has 18 residues. CDR1 is LNHDA and CDR2 is SQIVND in the germline V gene (reference sequence). This CDR3 is CASSILVSRGVEAGELFF. The CDR3 DNA follows: TGTGCCAGTAGTATTTTGGTCAGTCGAGGGGTGGAAGCCGGGGAGCTGTTTTTT.

The table lists this clone with a count of one. The V and J genes are TRBV4-1 and TRBJ2-3; 9 bases map to TRBD2. Unmatched junction bases numbered 6, after V lost 1 base and J lost 1 base. The CDR3 is made up of 17 amino acids. In germline, CDR1 is MGHRA, CDR2 YSYEKL. The chain's CDR3 is CASSQVPGGGGTDTQYF. The CDR3 region has the DNA TGCGCCAGCAGCCAAGTCCCGGGCGGGGGGGGCACAGATACGCAGTATTTT.

The table lists this clone with a count of one. Sequence at one end of the junction differs from germline and may be a read error. This sequence joins TRBV6-5 and TRBJ2-1; weak D call: TRBD1 (6 bases). Germline CDR1 MNHEY, CDR2 SVGAGI. The CDR3 sequence is 15 residues long. Here the CDR3 DNA reads TGTGCCAGCAGTCCCCTACAGGGTTCCTTCAATGAGCAGTTCTTC. It encodes CASSPLQGSFNEQFF.

The chain recombines TRBV28 with TRBJ1-1, with a possible D match to TRBD1 (5 bases). The CDR3 runs 15 residues. Looked up from germline, CDR1 is MDHEN and CDR2 is SYDVKM. V dropped 3 bases and J dropped 3 bases, with 14 bases sitting between them. CDR3 in DNA: TGTGCCAGCAGTTTCGGAGCGGGACGGGACACTGAAGCTTTCTTT. This encodes CASSFGAGRDTEAFF.

The CDR3: CASSEPAEGAYEQYF. In nucleotides, the CDR3 is TGCGCCAGCAGTGAGCCCGCAGAGGGTGCCTACGAGCAGTACTTC. This chain links TRBV10-2 with TRBJ2-7; a possible D gene is TRBD2 (5 bases). CDR3 length: 15 amino acids. Germline V lookup: CDR1 WSHSY, CDR2 SAAADI. V was cut by 2 bases and J by 2 bases, with 13 bases left in between.

This clone was detected once. V usage is TRBV27 and J usage is TRBJ2-2; tentative D call: TRBD1 (5 bases). Germline loops: CDR1 MNHEY, CDR2 SMNVEV (reference sequence). Trimming removed 7 bases from V and 2 bases from J, with 11 bases in between. The CDR3 runs 14 residues. CDR3 coding DNA: TGTGCCAGCACCTTAGGGGCAAACACCGGGGAGCTGTTTTTT. Its translation: CASTLGANTGELFF.

This clone was counted a few times. The J gene is TRBJ1-6, the V gene TRBV5-5; 9 bases are a match to TRBD1. CDR1 is SGHKS and CDR2 is YYEKEE in the germline V gene (reference sequence). The ends lost 3 bases at V and 8 bases at J; junction bases unmatched: 12. CDR3 size: 17 residues. This CDR3 is CASSSPLGTGSDSPLHF. CDR3 coding DNA: TGTGCCAGCAGCTCTCCTCTCGGGACAGGGTCCGATTCACCCCTCCACTTT. The variable domain in full, with the rest retrieved from reference TRBV5-5 and TRBJ1-6, is DAGVTQSPTHLIKTRGQQVTLRCSPISGHKSVSWYQQVLGQGPQFIFQYYEKEERGRGNFPDRFSARQFPNYSSELNVNALLLGDSALYLCASSSPLGTGSDSPLHFGNGTRLTVT.

The chain joins TRBV6-6 to TRBJ2-7; 8 bases agree with TRBD2. In germline, CDR1 is MNHNY, CDR2 SVGAGI (reference sequence). The CDR3 loop spans 15 amino acids. J gave up 3 bases and V 0 bases, and 4 bases lay outside the gene matches. The CDR3 nucleotides are TGTGCCAGCAGTTACTCTGACGGGGGGGGCTACGAGCAGTACTTC. It encodes CASSYSDGGGYEQYF.

The chain recombines TRBV6-2 or TRBV6-3 with TRBJ2-1; 16 bases fit TRBD2. The CDR3 has 18 amino acids. Germline-derived CDR1 and CDR2 are MNHEY and SVGEGT. Losses at the gene ends were 4 bases for V and 0 bases for J; bases not matched to a gene: 3. CDR3 sequence reads: CASSWGLAGGRSYNEQFF. The CDR3 DNA reads TGTGCCAGCAGTTGGGGACTAGCGGGAGGGCGCTCCTACAATGAGCAGTTCTTC.

The chain carries TRBV7-6 and TRBJ2-1; tentative D call: TRBD2 (6 bases). This CDR3 comprises 13 residues. V dropped 4 bases and J dropped 8 bases, with 12 bases sitting between them. CDR1 is SGHVS, CDR2 FNYEAQ, per germline. CDR3 protein: CASSSQLAYEQFF. The CDR3 DNA is TGTGCCAGCAGCTCCCAACTAGCCTATGAGCAGTTCTTC. The full variable domain, its missing parts supplied by reference TRBV7-6 and TRBJ2-1, is GAGVSQSPRYKVTKRGQDVALRCDPISGHVSLYWYRQALGQGPEFLTYFNYEAQQDKSGLPNDRFSAERPEGSISTLTIQRTEQRDSAMYRCASSSQLAYEQFFGPGTRLTVL.

CDR3 loop: CASTYGYQETQYF. CDR3 sequence (DNA): TGTGCCAGCACCTACGGGTACCAAGAGACCCAGTACTTC. The rearrangement uses TRBV6-6 and TRBJ2-5, with no clear D. V lost 7 bases to trimming and J lost 0 bases, with 9 bases between them. The CDR3 length is 13 residues. Germline CDR1 is MNHNY and CDR2 is SVGAGI (reference sequence).

The gene calls are TRBV12-5 and TRBJ2-3; 11 nucleotides line up with TRBD2. Germline CDR1 and CDR2: LGHNT and FRNRAP. This CDR3 region has 18 residues. V shed 0 bases, J shed 1 base, and the junction held 6 bases outside the gene matches. The CDR3 DNA reads TGTGCTAGTGGTTTGGTATCGTTACTAGCGGGAGGCACAGATACGCAGTATTTT. Protein product: CASGLVSLLAGGTDTQYF.

The genes are TRBV5-6 and TRBJ2-7; D is perhaps TRBD1 (6 bases). Between the trimmed V and J ends, which lost 5 bases and 6 bases, there was a span of 9 bases. There are 11 residues in the CDR3. CDR1 and CDR2 from the germline V gene are SGHDT and YYEEEE. CDR3 bases: TGTGCCAGCAGTTTAGGGGGCGAGCAGTACGTC. Amino acids: CASSLGGEQYV.